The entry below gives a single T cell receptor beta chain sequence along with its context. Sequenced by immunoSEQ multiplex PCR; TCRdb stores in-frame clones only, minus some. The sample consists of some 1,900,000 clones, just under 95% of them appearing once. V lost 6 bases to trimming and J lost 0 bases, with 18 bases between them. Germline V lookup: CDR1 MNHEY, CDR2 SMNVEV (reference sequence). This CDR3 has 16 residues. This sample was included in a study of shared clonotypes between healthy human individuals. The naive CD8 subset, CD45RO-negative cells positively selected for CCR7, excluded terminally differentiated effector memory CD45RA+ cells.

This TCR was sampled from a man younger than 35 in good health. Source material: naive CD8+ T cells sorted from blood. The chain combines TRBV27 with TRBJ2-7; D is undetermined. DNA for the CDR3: TGTGCCAGCAGCCAGGTCCTTCCCGTAGGCTCCTACGAGCAGTACTTC. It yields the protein CASSQVLPVGSYEQYF.